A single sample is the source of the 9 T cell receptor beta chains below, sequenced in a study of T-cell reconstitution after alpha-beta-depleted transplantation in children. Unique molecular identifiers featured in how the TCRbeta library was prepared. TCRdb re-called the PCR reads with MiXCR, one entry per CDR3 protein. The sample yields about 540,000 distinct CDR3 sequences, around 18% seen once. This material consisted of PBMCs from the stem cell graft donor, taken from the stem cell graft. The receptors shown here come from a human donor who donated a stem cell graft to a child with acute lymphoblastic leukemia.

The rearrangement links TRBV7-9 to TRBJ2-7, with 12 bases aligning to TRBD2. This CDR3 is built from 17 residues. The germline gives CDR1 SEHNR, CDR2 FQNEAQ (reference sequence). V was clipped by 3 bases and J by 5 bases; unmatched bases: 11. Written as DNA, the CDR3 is TGTGCCAGCAGCTTCGGACTAGCGGGACCGAGGGGCCACGAGCAGTACTTC. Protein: CASSFGLAGPRGHEQYF.

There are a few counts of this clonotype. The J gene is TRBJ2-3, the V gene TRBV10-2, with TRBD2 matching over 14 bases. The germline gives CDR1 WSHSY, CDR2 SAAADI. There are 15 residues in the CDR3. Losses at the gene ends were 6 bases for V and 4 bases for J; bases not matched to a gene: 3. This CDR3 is CASRGTSGSADTQYF. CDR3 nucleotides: TGCGCCAGCAGAGGGACTAGCGGGAGTGCAGATACGCAGTATTTT.

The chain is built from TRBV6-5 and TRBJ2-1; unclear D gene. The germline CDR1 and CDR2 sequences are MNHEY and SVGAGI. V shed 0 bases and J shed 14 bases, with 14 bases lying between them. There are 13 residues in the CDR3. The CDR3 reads CASSYSRWGTEFF. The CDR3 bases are TGTGCCAGCAGTTACTCGAGATGGGGAACAGAGTTCTTC.

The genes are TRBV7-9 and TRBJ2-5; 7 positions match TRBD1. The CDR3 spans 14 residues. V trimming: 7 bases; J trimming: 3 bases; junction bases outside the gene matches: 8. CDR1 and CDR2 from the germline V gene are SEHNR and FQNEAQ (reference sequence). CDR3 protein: CASTFGTAEETQYF. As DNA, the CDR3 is TGTGCCAGCACCTTTGGGACAGCCGAAGAGACCCAGTACTTC.

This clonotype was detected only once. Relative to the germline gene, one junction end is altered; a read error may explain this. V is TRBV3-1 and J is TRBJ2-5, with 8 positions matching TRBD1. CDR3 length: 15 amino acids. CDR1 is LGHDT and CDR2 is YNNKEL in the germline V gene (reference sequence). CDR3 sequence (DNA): TGTGCCAGCTGCCAAGGGACAGGTATCCAAGAGACCCAGTACTTC. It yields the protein CASCQGTGIQETQYF.

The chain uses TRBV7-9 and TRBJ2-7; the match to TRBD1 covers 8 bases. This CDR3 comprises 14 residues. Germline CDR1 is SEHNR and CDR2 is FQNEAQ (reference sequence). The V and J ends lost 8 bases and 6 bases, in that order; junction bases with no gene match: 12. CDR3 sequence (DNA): TGTGCCAGCGTCGGACAGGGATGGAGTAGCGAGCAGTACTTC. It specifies CASVGQGWSSEQYF.

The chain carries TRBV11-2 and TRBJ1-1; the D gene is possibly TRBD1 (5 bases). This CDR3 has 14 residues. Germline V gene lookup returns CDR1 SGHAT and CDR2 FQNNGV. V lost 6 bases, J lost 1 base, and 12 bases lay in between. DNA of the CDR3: TGTGCCAGCAGTGGAGGGACTGAGAACACTGAAGCTTTCTTT. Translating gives CASSGGTENTEAFF.

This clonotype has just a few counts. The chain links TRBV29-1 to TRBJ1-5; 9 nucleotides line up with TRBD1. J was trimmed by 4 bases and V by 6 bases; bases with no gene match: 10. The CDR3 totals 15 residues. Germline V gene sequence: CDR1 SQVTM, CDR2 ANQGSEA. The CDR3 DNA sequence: TGCAGCGTAGGTACCGGGACAGGGAATAATCAGCCCCAGCATTTT. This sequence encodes CSVGTGTGNNQPQHF.

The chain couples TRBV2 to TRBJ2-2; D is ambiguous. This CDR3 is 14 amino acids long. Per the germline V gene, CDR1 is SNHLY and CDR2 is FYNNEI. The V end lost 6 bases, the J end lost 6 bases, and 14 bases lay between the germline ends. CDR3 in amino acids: CASRPRSWAGELFF. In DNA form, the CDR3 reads TGTGCCAGCAGGCCCAGGTCCTGGGCCGGGGAGCTGTTTTTT.